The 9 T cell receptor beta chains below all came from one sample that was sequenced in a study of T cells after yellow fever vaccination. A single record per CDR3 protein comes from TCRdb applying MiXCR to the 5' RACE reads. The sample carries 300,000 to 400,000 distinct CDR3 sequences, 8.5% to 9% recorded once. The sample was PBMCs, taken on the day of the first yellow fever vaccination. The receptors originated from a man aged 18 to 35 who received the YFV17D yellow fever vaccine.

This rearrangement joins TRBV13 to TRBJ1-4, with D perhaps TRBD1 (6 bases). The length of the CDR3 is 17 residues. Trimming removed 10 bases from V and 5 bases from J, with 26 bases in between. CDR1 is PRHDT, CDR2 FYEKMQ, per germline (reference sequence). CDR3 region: CAMGTGTLYRENEKLFF. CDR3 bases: TGTGCCATGGGCACCGGTACCCTCTACAGGGAAAATGAAAAACTGTTTTTT.

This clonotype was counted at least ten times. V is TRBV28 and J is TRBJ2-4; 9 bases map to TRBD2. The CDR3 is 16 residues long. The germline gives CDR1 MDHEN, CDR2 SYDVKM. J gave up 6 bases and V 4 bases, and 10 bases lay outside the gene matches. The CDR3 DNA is TGTGCCAGCAGTTCATCGGTGGGGCGGGGGGGAAACATTCAGTACTTC. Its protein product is CASSSSVGRGGNIQYF. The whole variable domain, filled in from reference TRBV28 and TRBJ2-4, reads DVKVTQSSRYLVKRTGEKVFLECVQDMDHENMFWYRQDPGLGLRLIYFSYDVKMKEKGDIPEGYSVSREKKERFSLILESASTNQTSMYLCASSSSVGRGGNIQYFGAGTRLSVL.

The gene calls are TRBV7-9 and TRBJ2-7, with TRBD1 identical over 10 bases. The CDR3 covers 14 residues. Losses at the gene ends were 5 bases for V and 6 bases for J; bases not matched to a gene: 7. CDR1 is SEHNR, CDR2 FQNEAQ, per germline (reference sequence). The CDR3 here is CASSQTGGLVEQYV. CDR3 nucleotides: TGTGCCAGCAGCCAGACAGGGGGCTTGGTCGAGCAGTACGTC.

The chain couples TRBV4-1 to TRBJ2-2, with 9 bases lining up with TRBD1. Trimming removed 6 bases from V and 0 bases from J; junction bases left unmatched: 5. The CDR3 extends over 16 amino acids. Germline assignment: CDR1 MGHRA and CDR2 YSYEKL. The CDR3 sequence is CASSRQGGSNTGELFF. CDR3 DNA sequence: TGCGCCAGCAGTCGACAGGGGGGTTCGAACACCGGGGAGCTGTTTTTT.

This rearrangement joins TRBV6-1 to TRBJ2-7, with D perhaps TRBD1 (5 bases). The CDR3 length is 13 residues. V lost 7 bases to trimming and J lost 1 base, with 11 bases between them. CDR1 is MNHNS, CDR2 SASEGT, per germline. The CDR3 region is CASTRDSSYEQYF. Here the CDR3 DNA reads TGTGCCAGCACTCGAGACAGTTCCTACGAGCAGTACTTC.

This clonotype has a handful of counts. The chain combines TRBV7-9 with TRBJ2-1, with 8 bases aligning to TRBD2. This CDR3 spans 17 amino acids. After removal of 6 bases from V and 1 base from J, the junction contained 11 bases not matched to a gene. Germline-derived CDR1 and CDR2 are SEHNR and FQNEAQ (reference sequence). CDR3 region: CASRVFPRGGSYNEQFF. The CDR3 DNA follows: TGTGCCAGCAGGGTCTTCCCTCGCGGGGGGTCCTACAATGAGCAGTTCTTC.

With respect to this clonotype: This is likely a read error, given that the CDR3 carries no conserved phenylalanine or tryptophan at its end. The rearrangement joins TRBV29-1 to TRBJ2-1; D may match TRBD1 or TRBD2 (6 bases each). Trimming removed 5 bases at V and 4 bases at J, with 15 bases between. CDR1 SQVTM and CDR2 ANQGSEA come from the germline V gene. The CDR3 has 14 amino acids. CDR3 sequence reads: CSVTGALQYNEQFC. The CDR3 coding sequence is TGCAGCGTTACGGGGGCCTTACAATACAATGAGCAGTTCTGC.

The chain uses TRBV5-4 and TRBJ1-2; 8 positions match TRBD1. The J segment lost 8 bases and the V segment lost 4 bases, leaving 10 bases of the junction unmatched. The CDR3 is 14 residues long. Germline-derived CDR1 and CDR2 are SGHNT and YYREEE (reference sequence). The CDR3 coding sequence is TGTGCCAGCAGCCCCGCAGGGGGCTTAGGGGGCTACACCTTC. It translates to CASSPAGGLGGYTF.

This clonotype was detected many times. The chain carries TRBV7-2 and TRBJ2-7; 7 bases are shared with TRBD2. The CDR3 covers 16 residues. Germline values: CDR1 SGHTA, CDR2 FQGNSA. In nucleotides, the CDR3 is TGTGCCAGCAGCTTAGATAGTGGATTCTCTAGCGGCTCTCTCACAGTC. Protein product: CASSLDSGFSSGSLTV.